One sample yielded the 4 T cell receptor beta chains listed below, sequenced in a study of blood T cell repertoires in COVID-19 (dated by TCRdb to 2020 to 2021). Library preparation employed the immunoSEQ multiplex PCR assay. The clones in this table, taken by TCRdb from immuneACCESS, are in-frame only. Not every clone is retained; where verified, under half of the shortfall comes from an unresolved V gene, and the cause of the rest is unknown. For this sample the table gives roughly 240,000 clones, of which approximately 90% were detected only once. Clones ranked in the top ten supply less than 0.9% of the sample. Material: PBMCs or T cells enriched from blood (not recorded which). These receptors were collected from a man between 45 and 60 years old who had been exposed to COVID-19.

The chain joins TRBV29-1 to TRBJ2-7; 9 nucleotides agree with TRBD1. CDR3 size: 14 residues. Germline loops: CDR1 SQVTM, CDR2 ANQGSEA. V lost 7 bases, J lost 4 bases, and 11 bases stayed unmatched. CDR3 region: CSAILDRGLYEQYF. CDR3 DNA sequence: TGCAGCGCAATACTAGACAGGGGGTTGTACGAGCAGTACTTC.

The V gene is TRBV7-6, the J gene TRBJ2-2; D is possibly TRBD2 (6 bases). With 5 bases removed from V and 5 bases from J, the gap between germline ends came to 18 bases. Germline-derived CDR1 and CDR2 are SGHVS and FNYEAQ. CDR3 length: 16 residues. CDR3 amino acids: CASSAVEGRWTGELFF. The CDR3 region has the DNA TGTGCCAGCAGCGCCGTGGAGGGAAGATGGACCGGGGAGCTGTTTTTT.

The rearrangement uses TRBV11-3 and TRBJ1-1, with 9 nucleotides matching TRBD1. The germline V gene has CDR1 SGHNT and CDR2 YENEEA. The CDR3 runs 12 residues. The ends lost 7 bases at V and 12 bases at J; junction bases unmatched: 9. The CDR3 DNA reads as TGTGCCAGCAACCGAAACAGGGGGCCCCCTTTCTTT. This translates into CASNRNRGPPFF.

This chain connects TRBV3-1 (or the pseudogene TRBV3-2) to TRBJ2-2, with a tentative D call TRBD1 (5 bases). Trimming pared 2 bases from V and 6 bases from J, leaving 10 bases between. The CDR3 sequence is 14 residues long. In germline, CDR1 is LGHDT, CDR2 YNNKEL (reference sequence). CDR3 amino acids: CASSQPNRPGELFF. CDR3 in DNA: TGTGCCAGCAGCCAACCGAACAGGCCCGGGGAGCTGTTTTTT.